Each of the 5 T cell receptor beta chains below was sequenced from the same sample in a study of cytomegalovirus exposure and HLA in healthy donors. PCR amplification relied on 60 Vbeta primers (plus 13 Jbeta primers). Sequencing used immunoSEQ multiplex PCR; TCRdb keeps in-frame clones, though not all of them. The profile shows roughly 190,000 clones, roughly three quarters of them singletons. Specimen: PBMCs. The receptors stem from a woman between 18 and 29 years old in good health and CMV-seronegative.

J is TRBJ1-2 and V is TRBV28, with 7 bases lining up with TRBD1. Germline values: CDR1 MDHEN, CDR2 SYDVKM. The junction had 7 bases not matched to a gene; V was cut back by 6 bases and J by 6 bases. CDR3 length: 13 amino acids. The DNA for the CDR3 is TGTGCCAGCAGCCAAGACAGGGACCATGGCTACACCTTC. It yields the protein CASSQDRDHGYTF.

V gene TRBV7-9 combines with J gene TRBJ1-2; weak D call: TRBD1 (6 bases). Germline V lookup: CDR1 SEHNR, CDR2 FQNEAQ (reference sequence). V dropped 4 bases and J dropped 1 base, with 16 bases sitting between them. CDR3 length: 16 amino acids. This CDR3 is CASSSGGSESNYGYTF. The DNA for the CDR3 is TGTGCCAGCAGCTCGGGGGGCTCGGAAAGTAACTATGGCTACACCTTC.

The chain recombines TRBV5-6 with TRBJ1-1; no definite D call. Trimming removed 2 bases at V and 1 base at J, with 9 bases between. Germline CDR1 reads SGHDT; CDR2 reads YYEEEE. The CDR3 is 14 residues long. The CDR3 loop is CASSLQSGNTEAFF. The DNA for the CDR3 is TGTGCCAGCAGCTTACAAAGTGGGAACACTGAAGCTTTCTTT.

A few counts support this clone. CDR3 sequence (DNA): TGTGCCAGCAGCTTAGTTGACAGGGTCCAGCCCCAGCATTTT. Protein product: CASSLVDRVQPQHF. V and J are TRBV7-4 and TRBJ1-5; 7 nucleotides agree with TRBD1. The germline V gene encodes CDR1 SGHVT and CDR2 SQSDAQ. CDR3 length: 14 residues. Germline trimming cut 1 base from V and 7 bases from J; bases unmatched to any gene: 4.

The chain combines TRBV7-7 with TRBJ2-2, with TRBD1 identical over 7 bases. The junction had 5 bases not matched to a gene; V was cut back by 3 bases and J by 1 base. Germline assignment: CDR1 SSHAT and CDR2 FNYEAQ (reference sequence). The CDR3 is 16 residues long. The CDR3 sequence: CASSFRQGENTGELFF. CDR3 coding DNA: TGTGCCAGCAGCTTCCGACAGGGAGAGAACACCGGGGAGCTGTTTTTT.